Listed here are 2 T cell receptor beta chains from one sample, sequenced in a study of regulatory T cells in long-lasting Graves disease. The time point denotes: newly diagnosed GD, antithyroid drugs for less than 3 months. After RNA was extracted from PBMCs, the TCR library was made from it. In building TCR beta libraries, iRepertoire HTBI primers were used together with Arm-PCR of CDR3 regions. TCRdb reprocessed the multiplex PCR reads via MiXCR and lists one record per CDR3 protein. The sample records 450,000 to 650,000 distinct CDR3 sequences, about 16% being singletons. The same data also contributed to another study, on T cells in Graves' hyperthyroidism and ophthalmopathy.

Sequencing used peripheral blood mononuclear cells (PBMCs), obtained at new diagnosis, from a patient treated with antithyroid drugs. All receptors come from a woman aged 35-65 years with Graves disease.

A single count supports this clonotype. This chain connects TRBV7-8 to TRBJ2-3, with D unclear. The germline V gene encodes CDR1 SGHVS and CDR2 FQNEAQ. The CDR3 loop spans 16 amino acids. V was cut by 6 bases and J by 0 bases, with 16 bases left in between. The CDR3: CASRPLRFASTDTQYF. The CDR3 DNA reads as TGTGCCAGCAGGCCCCTGCGGTTTGCTAGCACAGATACGCAGTATTTT.

V is TRBV20-1 and J is TRBJ2-1; 7 nucleotides line up with TRBD1. The CDR3 consists of 14 residues. Germline CDR1 is DFQATT and CDR2 is SNEGSKA (reference sequence). The V and J ends lost 7 bases and 7 bases, in that order; junction bases with no gene match: 13. CDR3 loop: CSGGRGGHGNEQFF. The DNA of the CDR3 is TGCAGTGGGGGTCGAGGGGGCCACGGAAATGAGCAGTTCTTC.